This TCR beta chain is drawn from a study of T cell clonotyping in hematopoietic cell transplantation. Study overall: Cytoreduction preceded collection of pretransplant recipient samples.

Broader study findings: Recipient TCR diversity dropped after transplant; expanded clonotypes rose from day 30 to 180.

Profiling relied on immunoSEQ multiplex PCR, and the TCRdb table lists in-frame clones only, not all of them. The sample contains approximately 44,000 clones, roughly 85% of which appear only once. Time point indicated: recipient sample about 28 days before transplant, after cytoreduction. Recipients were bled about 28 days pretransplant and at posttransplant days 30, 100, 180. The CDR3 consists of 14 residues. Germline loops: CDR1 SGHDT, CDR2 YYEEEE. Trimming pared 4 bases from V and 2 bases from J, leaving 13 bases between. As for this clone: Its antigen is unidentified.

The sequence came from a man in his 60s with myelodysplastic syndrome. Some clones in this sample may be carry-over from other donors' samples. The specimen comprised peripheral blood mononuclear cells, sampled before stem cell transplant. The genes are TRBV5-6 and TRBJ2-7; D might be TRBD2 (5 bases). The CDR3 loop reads CASSPGLGAYEQYF. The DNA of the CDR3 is TGTGCCAGCAGCCCCGGACTCGGTGCCTACGAGCAGTACTTC.